The rows below give T cell receptor beta chains drawn from one sample of a study of blood T cell repertoires in COVID-19. Repertoires were generated with immunoSEQ multiplex PCR, while TCRdb's copy carries only in-frame clones and drops some. The data contain 200,000 to 250,000 clones, 85% to 90% of them seen just once; the ten biggest clones take up around 6.5%. Sequencing was performed on peripheral blood. The receptor set was obtained from a man in his fifties or sixties with acute or convalescent COVID-19. Both conserved end residues are part of each CDR3. D genes are given only for firm matches. Part of the rows lack a size; the others show once, few, many or a class for expanded clones.

>TRBV29-1|-|-|TRBJ1-4
CSVLVEKLFF
TGCAGCGTTTTAGTCGAAAAACTGTTTTTT
>TRBV7-8|TRBD2|-|TRBJ2-6
CASSSLAGTSGANVLTF
TGTGCCAGCAGCTCCTTAGCGGGAACCTCTGGGGCCAACGTCCTGACTTTC
>TRBV30|-|once|TRBJ1-3
CAWGAGYSGNTIYF
TGTGCCTGGGGGGCAGGGTACTCTGGAAACACCATATATTTT
>TRBV18|TRBD2|-|TRBJ2-7
CASSPLAGEEEQYF
TGTGCCAGCTCACCACTAGCGGGAGAAGAGGAGCAGTACTTC
>TRBV30|-|few|TRBJ1-2
CAWDSYYGYTF
TGTGCCTGGGACAGCTACTATGGCTACACCTTC
>TRBV9|-|-|TRBJ1-5
CASSVVGEDSNQPQHF
TGTGCCAGCAGCGTAGTCGGGGAGGACAGCAATCAGCCCCAGCATTTT
>TRBV12-3/TRBV12-4|TRBD1|-|TRBJ1-5
CASSLNRGSQHF
TGTGCCAGCAGTTTGAACAGGGGAAGTCAGCATTTT
>TRBV11-3|-|-|TRBJ1-4
CASSLSSGATNEKLFF
TGTGCCAGCAGCTTAAGTTCGGGGGCAACTAATGAAAAACTGTTTTTT
>TRBV6-5|TRBD1|-|TRBJ2-7
CASRTGTVSYEQYF
TGTGCCAGCAGGACCGGGACAGTCTCCTACGAGCAGTACTTC
>TRBV18|TRBD1|-|TRBJ2-2
CASSPRQGTVGELFF
TGTGCCAGCTCACCGCGACAGGGGACGGTCGGGGAGCTGTTTTTT
>TRBV2|TRBD1|-|TRBJ1-2
CASSGRTGGSYGYTF
TGTGCCAGCAGTGGAAGGACAGGGGGGTCCTATGGCTACACCTTC
>TRBV28|-|-|TRBJ1-6
CATTSSYNSPLHF
TGTGCCACCACAAGCTCCTATAATTCACCCCTCCACTTT
>TRBV29-1|-|-|TRBJ1-2
CSVELGPGRGYTF
TGCAGCGTTGAATTGGGGCCAGGGCGCGGCTACACCTTC
>TRBV29-1|TRBD2|-|TRBJ2-5
CSVEELAGGWQETQYF
TGCAGCGTTGAAGAGTTAGCGGGAGGATGGCAAGAGACCCAGTACTTC
>TRBV4-2|TRBD1|-|TRBJ1-2
CASSPRQGHYGYTF
TGTGCCAGCAGCCCCCGACAGGGGCACTATGGCTACACCTTC
>TRBV11-2|TRBD2|-|TRBJ2-5
CASSSGLAPQETQYF
TGTGCCAGCAGCTCTGGACTAGCCCCTCAAGAGACCCAGTACTTC
>TRBV30|-|-|TRBJ1-2
CAWRGTDRGPFSGYTF
TGTGCCTGGAGGGGAACGGACAGAGGCCCTTTTAGTGGCTACACCTTC
>TRBV6-2/TRBV6-3|TRBD2|-|TRBJ2-1
CASSRPWASGRGEQFF
TGTGCCAGCAGCCGCCCGTGGGCTAGCGGGAGAGGCGAGCAGTTCTTC
>TRBV14|TRBD1|-|TRBJ1-2
CASSQIQGALYGYTF
TGTGCCAGCAGCCAAATACAGGGGGCTCTCTATGGCTACACCTTC
>TRBV11-2|TRBD2|-|TRBJ2-3
CASSLDLAGGTDTQYF
TGTGCCAGCAGCTTAGATCTAGCGGGAGGCACTGATACGCAGTATTTT
>TRBV18|-|-|TRBJ2-1
CASSPAAHTYNEQFF
TGTGCCAGCTCACCGGCCGCACACACCTACAATGAGCAGTTCTTC
>TRBV11-3|-|-|TRBJ1-1
CASSVSRGAGTEAFF
TGTGCCAGCAGCGTATCCAGGGGTGCAGGCACTGAAGCTTTCTTT
>TRBV7-2|-|-|TRBJ2-5
CASSSWATRSQYF
TGTGCCAGCAGCTCCTGGGCAACTAGGTCCCAGTACTTC
>TRBV5-1|TRBD2|-|TRBJ2-7
CASFLTSGSYEQYF
TGCGCCAGCTTCCTGACTAGCGGGAGTTACGAGCAGTACTTC
>TRBV7-9|TRBD2|-|TRBJ2-3
CASRPLLAGDLDTQYF
TGTGCCAGCAGACCACTCCTAGCGGGAGACCTAGATACGCAGTATTTT
>TRBV6-5|-|-|TRBJ2-3
CASSPVTSTDTQYF
TGTGCCAGCAGTCCTGTGACTAGCACAGATACGCAGTATTTT
>TRBV10-3|TRBD1|-|TRBJ1-4
CAISGGQGDGEKLFF
TGTGCCATCAGTGGGGGACAGGGAGACGGGGAAAAACTGTTTTTT
>TRBV27|TRBD2|-|TRBJ2-7
CASSRTSGGTAQYEQYF
TGTGCCAGCAGTAGGACTAGCGGGGGTACAGCCCAGTACGAGCAGTACTTC
>TRBV5-4|TRBD1|-|TRBJ2-7
CASSSTGTYEQYF
TGTGCCAGCAGCTCGACAGGGACCTACGAGCAGTACTTC
>TRBV5-4|-|-|TRBJ2-5
CASSADRPQETQYF
TGTGCCAGCAGCGCGGATCGCCCTCAAGAGACCCAGTACTTC
>TRBV10-1|-|-|TRBJ1-4
CASSESPGRGTTNEKLFF
TGCGCCAGCAGTGAGTCGCCTGGCAGGGGCACAACTAATGAAAAACTGTTTTTT
>TRBV28|TRBD2|-|TRBJ2-3
CASSPALAGSRNTQYF
TGTGCCAGCAGTCCCGCCCTAGCGGGGTCCAGGAATACGCAGTATTTT
>TRBV5-1|-|once|TRBJ2-1
CASSLEAGLSSYNEQFF
TGCGCCAGCAGCTTGGAGGCGGGTTTGAGCTCCTACAATGAGCAGTTCTTC
>TRBV6-5|TRBD2|-|TRBJ2-7
CASSYRGDYRREQYF
TGTGCCAGCAGTTACCGGGGGGACTACAGGCGCGAGCAGTACTTC